This TCR beta chain is drawn from a study of blood T cell repertoires in COVID-19. Study context: The United States, Italy and Spain supplied acute and convalescent COVID-19 samples. The analysed material was cDNA or gDNA that came from T cells, B-cell-depleted T cells, or PBMCs.

This CDR3 is 14 amino acids long. V was pared by 3 bases and J by 7 bases, with 6 bases of the junction left unmatched. The germline gives CDR1 MGHRA, CDR2 YSYEKL. Per the authors' pipeline: The assay estimated nucleated cells by amplifying reference gene primers. This table comes from immunoSEQ multiplex PCR, and its TCRdb copy is limited to in-frame clones, with some not included. V and J calls and clone size follow that table, whereas D and trimming were derived from the DNA. The sample contains around 240,000 clones, around 83% of which appear only once. This TCR was recovered from a woman aged 50 to 65 with acute or convalescent COVID-19. This sequence joins TRBV4-1 and TRBJ2-7, with 10 bases fitting TRBD1. The sample comprised peripheral blood. CDR3 nucleotides: TGCGCCAGCAGCCAGGGACAGGGGAGGCTGGAGCAGTACTTC. Protein product: CASSQGQGRLEQYF.